Shown below are 8 T cell receptor beta chains from a single sample sequenced in a study of response to subunit inactivated influenza vaccine. TCRdb reprocessed the RT-PCR reads with MiXCR, giving one entry per CDR3 protein. The sample yields hundreds of thousands of distinct CDR3 sequences, approximately 14% seen once. The specimen comprised PBMCs from blood, sampled 14 to 15 days before vaccination. These receptors came from a man in his forties or fifties who received an inactivated influenza vaccine.

The chain employs TRBV6-5 and TRBJ2-5; D may be TRBD1 (6 bases). V lost 0 bases and J lost 4, with 18 bases in between. The CDR3 covers 17 residues. Germline-derived CDR1 and CDR2 are MNHEY and SVGAGI. This CDR3 is CASSYSVGQGSRETQYF. The CDR3 DNA reads TGTGCCAGCAGTTACTCGGTGGGGCAGGGGTCCCGAGAGACCCAGTACTTC.

The J gene is TRBJ2-5, the V gene TRBV15; perhaps TRBD2 as D (5 bases). Trimming stripped 0 bases from V and 5 bases from J, with 13 bases between. CDR1 and CDR2 (germline): LNHNV, YYDKDF (reference sequence). The CDR3 runs 15 residues. Here the CDR3 DNA reads TGTGCCACCAGCAGAGATCCGGCCGGACTGGAGACCCAGTACTTC. It encodes CATSRDPAGLETQYF.

This clonotype has at least ten counts. This chain connects TRBV28 to TRBJ2-1; 8 bases line up with TRBD1. This CDR3 has 14 amino acids. The V segment lost 3 bases and the J segment 6 bases; nucleotides outside the gene matches: 4. Germline values: CDR1 MDHEN, CDR2 SYDVKM. The CDR3 sequence is CASSLQGAGNEQFF. The CDR3 nucleotides read TGTGCCAGCAGTTTGCAGGGGGCAGGCAATGAGCAGTTCTTC.

This clonotype was detected many times. The chain carries TRBV12-3 or TRBV12-4 and TRBJ2-1; D possibly corresponds to TRBD2 (5 bases). Trimming took 3 bases from V and 9 from J, leaving 12 bases between them. The length of the CDR3 is 13 residues. The CDR3 reads CASSFAGEGEQFF. CDR3 bases: TGTGCCAGCAGTTTTGCGGGCGAGGGTGAGCAGTTCTTC.

This chain links TRBV7-8 with TRBJ2-7; D might be TRBD1 (6 bases). Trimming shortened V by 1 base and J by 3 bases, and 16 bases separated the two germline ends. Per the germline V gene, CDR1 is SGHVS and CDR2 is FQNEAQ. The CDR3 length is 16 residues. The CDR3 nucleotides are TGTGCCAGCAGCTTAGACCCTAAGGACAGTCACTACGAGCAGTACTTC. Encoded protein: CASSLDPKDSHYEQYF.

Only a few counts were recorded for this clonotype. The rearrangement joins TRBV29-1 to TRBJ2-7, with D possibly called TRBD1 or TRBD2 (5 bases each). The ends were cut back, 1 base at V and 4 bases at J, with 17 bases in the middle. The CDR3 sequence is 15 residues long. CDR1 is SQVTM and CDR2 is ANQGSEA in the germline V gene. CDR3 loop: CSVEGYRDGRYEQYF. The CDR3 DNA sequence: TGCAGCGTTGAAGGCTACCGGGACGGAAGATACGAGCAGTACTTC.

This clonotype occurred a few times. The rearrangement links TRBV11-2 to TRBJ2-2; TRBD2 aligns across 7 bases. Germline V CDR1 and CDR2: SGHAT, FQNNGV. J gave up 4 bases and V 1 base, and 6 bases lay outside the gene matches. The length of the CDR3 is 16 residues. Here the CDR3 reads CASSLGASGATGELFF. The DNA of the CDR3 is TGTGCCAGCAGCTTAGGGGCCAGCGGGGCCACCGGGGAGCTGTTTTTT.

This clonotype was seen a few times. This sequence joins TRBV18 and TRBJ2-5; 7 nucleotides match TRBD1. V shed 4 bases, J shed 5 bases, and the junction held 10 bases outside the gene matches. CDR1 is KGHSH, CDR2 LQKENI, per germline. The CDR3 is 15 residues long. The CDR3, as DNA: TGTGCCAGCTCACAAACGTCAGGGGGTCTGGAGACCCAGTACTTC. Amino acid sequence: CASSQTSGGLETQYF.